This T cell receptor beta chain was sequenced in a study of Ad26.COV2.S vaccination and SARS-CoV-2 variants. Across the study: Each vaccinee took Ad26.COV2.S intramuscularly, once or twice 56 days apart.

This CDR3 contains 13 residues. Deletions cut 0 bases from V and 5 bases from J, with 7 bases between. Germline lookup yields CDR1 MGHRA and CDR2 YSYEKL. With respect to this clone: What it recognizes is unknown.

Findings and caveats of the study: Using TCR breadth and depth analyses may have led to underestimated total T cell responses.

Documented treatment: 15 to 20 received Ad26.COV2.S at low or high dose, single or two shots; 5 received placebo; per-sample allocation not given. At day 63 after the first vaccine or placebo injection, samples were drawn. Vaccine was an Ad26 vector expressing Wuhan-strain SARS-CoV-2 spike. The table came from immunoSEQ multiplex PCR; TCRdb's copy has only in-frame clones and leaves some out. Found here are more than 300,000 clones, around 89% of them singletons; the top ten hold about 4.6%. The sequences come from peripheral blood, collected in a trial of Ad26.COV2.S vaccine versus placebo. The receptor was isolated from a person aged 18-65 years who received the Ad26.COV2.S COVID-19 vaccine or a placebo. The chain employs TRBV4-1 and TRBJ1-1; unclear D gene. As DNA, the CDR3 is TGCGCCAGCAGCCAAGATCCGGGTACTGAAGCTTTCTTT. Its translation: CASSQDPGTEAFF.